What follows are 9 T cell receptor beta chains derived from one specimen sequenced in a study of technical replicates of blood from four donors (dated by TCRdb to 2015 to 2018). To prepare the library, the immunoSEQ multiplex PCR assay was applied. TCRdb carries this immuneACCESS record with in-frame sequences only. Its versions omit some clonotypes, under half of them owing to an unresolved V gene in the studies checked, with the rest unexplained. The sample table shows about 99,000 clones, and 95% are seen once. More than 0.2% of the sample comes from the top ten. The sequenced sample was T cells isolated from PBMCs. The source is a human donor in good health.

V gene TRBV6-1 combines with J gene TRBJ2-1, with a tentative D call TRBD2 (7 bases). Germline V gives CDR1 MNHNS, CDR2 SASEGT. CDR3 length equals 15 residues. Trimming took off 3 bases at V and 9 bases at J, with 18 bases between the two ends. The CDR3 spells CASSDTGGLSVEQFF. In nucleotides, the CDR3 is TGTGCCAGCAGTGATACGGGGGGCCTTAGTGTTGAGCAGTTCTTC.

V gene TRBV4-2 combines with J gene TRBJ2-3; D may be TRBD2 (5 bases). This CDR3 has 15 amino acids. Germline V gene data show CDR1 as LGHNA and CDR2 as YNFKEQ. V was shortened by 0 bases and J by 8 bases, with 15 bases between the two germline ends. CDR3 coding DNA: TGTGCCAGCAGCCAAGAGGGCGGGTTTGGAGGTACGCAGTATTTT. This codes for CASSQEGGFGGTQYF.

This clone was recorded once. The chain recombines TRBV11-2 with TRBJ1-2; 8 bases agree with TRBD1. The CDR3 is 13 amino acids. Trimming cost V 1 base and J 8 bases; bases outside gene matches: 3. Germline V gene sequence: CDR1 SGHAT, CDR2 FQNNGV. The CDR3 coding sequence is TGTGCCAGCAGCTTAGTCCCAGGGGGCGGCTACACCTTC. Its translation is CASSLVPGGGYTF.

This chain uses TRBV9 with TRBJ1-1; a possible D gene is TRBD1 (6 bases). Germline CDR1 SGDLS, CDR2 YYNGEE. Trimming shortened V by 4 bases and J by 1 base, and 11 bases separated the two germline ends. The CDR3 sequence is 14 residues long. CDR3 sequence (DNA): TGTGCCAGCAGCCCCATGGGGGCGAACACTGAAGCTTTCTTT. It specifies CASSPMGANTEAFF.

The V call is TRBV29-1, the J call TRBJ2-2, with 9 bases matching TRBD1. The CDR3 has 17 residues. Germline loops: CDR1 SQVTM, CDR2 ANQGSEA. V dropped 2 bases and J dropped 2; count of bases not matched to a gene: 9. The CDR3 nucleotides read TGCAGCGTTGAAAGCGGTGCGACAGGGGGAAACACCGGGGAGCTGTTTTTT. It codes for CSVESGATGGNTGELFF.

This clone was seen a single time. This chain's CDR3 is CAISGRPNRGLNTEAFF. Here the CDR3 DNA reads TGTGCCATCAGTGGGCGGCCCAACAGGGGATTGAACACTGAAGCTTTCTTT. The chain is built from TRBV10-3 and TRBJ1-1; 7 nucleotides line up with TRBD1. CDR3 length equals 17 residues. Germline CDR1 and CDR2: ENHRY and SYGVKD. Germline trimming cut 4 bases from V and 0 bases from J; bases unmatched to any gene: 11.

This rearrangement joins TRBV11-2 to TRBJ2-7; TRBD2 is a possible D gene (6 bases). Trimming cost V 1 base and J 5 bases, with 18 bases left between them. Germline assignment: CDR1 SGHAT and CDR2 FQNNGV. The CDR3 length is 16 residues. The CDR3 protein is CASSLVELAIVHEQYF. Written as DNA, the CDR3 is TGTGCCAGCAGCTTAGTAGAGCTAGCGATAGTCCACGAGCAGTACTTC.

The chain uses TRBV5-1 and TRBJ1-6; D not certain. V gave up 0 bases and J gave up 5 bases, with 15 bases separating them. Germline loops: CDR1 SGHRS, CDR2 YFSETQ. There are 17 residues in the CDR3. The CDR3, as DNA: TGCGCCAGCAGCTTGGCAAAAACCCCGGGAAATAATTCACCCCTCCACTTT. Amino acid sequence: CASSLAKTPGNNSPLHF.

The chain recombines TRBV29-1 with TRBJ1-2; D call uncertain. V was cut by 2 bases and J by 0 bases, with 7 bases left in between. Per the germline V gene, CDR1 is SQVTM and CDR2 is ANQGSEA. CDR3 length: 13 residues. In DNA, the CDR3 is TGCAGCGTTGAACTCCAGACTAACTATGGCTACACCTTC. Its protein product is CSVELQTNYGYTF.